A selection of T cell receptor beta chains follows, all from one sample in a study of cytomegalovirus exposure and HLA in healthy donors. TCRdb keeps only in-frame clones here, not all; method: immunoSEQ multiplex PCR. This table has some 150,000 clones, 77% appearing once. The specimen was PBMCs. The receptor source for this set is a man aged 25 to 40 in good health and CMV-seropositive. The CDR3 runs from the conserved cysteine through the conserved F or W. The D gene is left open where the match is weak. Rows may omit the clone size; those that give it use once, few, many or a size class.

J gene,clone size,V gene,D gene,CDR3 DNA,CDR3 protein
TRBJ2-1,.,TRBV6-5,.,TGTGCCAGCAGTTACGAGGGTTTCGATGAGCAGTTCTTC,CASSYEGFDEQFF
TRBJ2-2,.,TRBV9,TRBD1,TGTGCCAGCAGCAAGGACAGGGGGCTCGGGGAGCTGTTTTTT,CASSKDRGLGELFF
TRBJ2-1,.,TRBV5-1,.,TGCGCCAGCAGCTTGGGGGGGGATTACAATGAGCAGTTCTTC,CASSLGGDYNEQFF
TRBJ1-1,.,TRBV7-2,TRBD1,TGTGCCAGCAGCCCTCAACGGGACAGTGAAGCTTTCTTT,CASSPQRDSEAFF
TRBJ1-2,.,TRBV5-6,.,TGTGCCAGCAGCTCCGGTACCAGGCCCCTTTATGGCTACACCTTC,CASSSGTRPLYGYTF
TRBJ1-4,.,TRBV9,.,TGTGCCAGCAGCGGAGGGGGATTTGATGAAAAACTGTTTTTT,CASSGGGFDEKLFF
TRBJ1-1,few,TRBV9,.,TGTGCCAGCAGCGCCGTCGACAGTAACACTGAAGCTTTCTTT,CASSAVDSNTEAFF
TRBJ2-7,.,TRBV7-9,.,TGTGCCAGCAGCTTAGCAAAGGCAGGGTGGGGGGACGAGCAGTACTTC,CASSLAKAGWGDEQYF
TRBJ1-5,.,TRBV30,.,TGTGCCTGGGGAAAACAGGACAATCAGCCCCAGCATTTT,CAWGKQDNQPQHF
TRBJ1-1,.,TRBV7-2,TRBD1,TGTGCCAGCAGCCCGGGACAGGGGAGGACTGAAGCTTTCTTT,CASSPGQGRTEAFF
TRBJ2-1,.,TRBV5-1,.,TGCGCCAGCAGCTTGTTAGGGGCAGGGCCTTACAATGAGCAGTTCTTC,CASSLLGAGPYNEQFF
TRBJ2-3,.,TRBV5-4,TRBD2,TGTGCCAGCAGCTTGCCCGGACTAGCGGGGGGCACAGATACGCAGTATTTT,CASSLPGLAGGTDTQYF
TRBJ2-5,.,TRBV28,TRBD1,TGTGCCAGCAGTTTGTCCGGGACAGGGACGGGGGAGACCCAGTACTTC,CASSLSGTGTGETQYF
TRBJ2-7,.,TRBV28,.,TGTGCCAGCAGTTTGACAGCCTCCTACGAGCAGTACTTC,CASSLTASYEQYF
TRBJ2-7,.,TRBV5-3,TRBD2,TGTGCCAGAAGCTTGAGCGGGGGGTCCCCCTACGAGCAGTACTTC,CARSLSGGSPYEQYF
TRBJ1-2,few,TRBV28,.,TGTGCCAGCACCAACGGACAGCTCTATGGCTACACCTTC,CASTNGQLYGYTF
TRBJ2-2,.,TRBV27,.,TGTGCCAGCAGTTTAAGGGGTTACGGGGAGCTGTTTTTT,CASSLRGYGELFF
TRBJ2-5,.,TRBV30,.,TGTGCCTGGGGGGTGGACAGACAAGAGACCCAGTACTTC,CAWGVDRQETQYF
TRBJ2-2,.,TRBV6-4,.,TGTGCCAGCAGTCAGGACACCCCGAACACCGGGGAGCTGTTTTTT,CASSQDTPNTGELFF
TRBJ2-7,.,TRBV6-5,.,TGTGCCAGCAGTCTTGGCAGATACTCCTACGAGCAGTACTTC,CASSLGRYSYEQYF
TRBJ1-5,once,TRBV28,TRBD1,TGTGCCAGCAGTTTGGGGACAGCTAATCAGCCCCAGCATTTT,CASSLGTANQPQHF
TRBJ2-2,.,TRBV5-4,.,TGTGCCAGCAGCTTGGTAGGGCCGGGGAGCACCGGGGAGCTGTTTTTT,CASSLVGPGSTGELFF
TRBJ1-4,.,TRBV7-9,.,TGTGCCAGCAGCCCCAGGGGTACGGGGGAAAAACTGTTTTTT,CASSPRGTGEKLFF
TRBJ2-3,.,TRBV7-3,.,TGTGCCAGCAGCTCCTTCCGCACAGATACGCAGTATTTT,CASSSFRTDTQYF
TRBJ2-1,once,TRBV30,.,TGTGCCTGGAGTGTAACGGAGACCAATGAGCAGTTCTTC,CAWSVTETNEQFF
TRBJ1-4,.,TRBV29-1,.,TGCAGCGTCGAATACAGGGAAACTAATGAAAAACTGTTTTTT,CSVEYRETNEKLFF
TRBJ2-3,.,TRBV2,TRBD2,TGTGCCAGCAGCGGGACTAGCGGGGGGACCACAGATACGCAGTATTTT,CASSGTSGGTTDTQYF
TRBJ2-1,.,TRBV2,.,TGTGCCAACTCTAGGGGCCCACAACGGAATGAGCAGTTCTTC,CANSRGPQRNEQFF
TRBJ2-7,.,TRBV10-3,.,TGTGCCATCAGTGAGCACAGGGAACCCTACGAGCAGTACTTC,CAISEHREPYEQYF
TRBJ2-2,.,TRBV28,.,TGTGCCAGCAGGCGTGATATATCCGGGGAGCTGTTTTTT,CASRRDISGELFF
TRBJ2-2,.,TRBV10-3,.,TGTGCCATCAGTGGTGGGGACACCCTGAACACCGGGGAGCTGTTTTTT,CAISGGDTLNTGELFF
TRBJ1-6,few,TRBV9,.,TGTGCCAGCAGCCCCGAGATTAATTCACCCCTCCACTTT,CASSPEINSPLHF
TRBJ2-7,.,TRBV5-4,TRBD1,TGTGCCAGCAGCCCCCGGACAGGGTACGAGCAGTACTTC,CASSPRTGYEQYF
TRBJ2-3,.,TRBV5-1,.,TGCGCCAGCAGCTTGGGTCAGGTGGCAGATACGCAGTATTTT,CASSLGQVADTQYF
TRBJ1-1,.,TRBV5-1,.,TGCGCCAGCAGCTTATTCAGGGTATCGAACACTGAAGCTTTCTTT,CASSLFRVSNTEAFF